This TCR beta chain was captured in a study of beta chain features in type 1 diabetes. The CDR3 is made up of 13 amino acids. CDR1 MNHNS and CDR2 SASEGT come from the germline V gene. J gave up 5 bases and V 3 bases, and 1 base lay outside the gene matches. The isolated RNA, all of it, was reverse transcribed, so expressed TCRB transcripts were what got sequenced. The repertoire was sequenced with immunoSEQ multiplex PCR; TCRdb's copy has only in-frame clones and lacks some. The sample contains about 900,000 clones, about a sixth of which appear only once. The chain couples TRBV6-1 to TRBJ1-5; 7 nucleotides agree with TRBD1. The sequence was obtained from a woman under 30 in good health. The sample consisted of naive CD4+ T cells from blood. The CDR3 bases are TGTGCCAGCAGTGACAGGGGGGATCAGCCCCAGCATTTT. Residues: CASSDRGDQPQHF.